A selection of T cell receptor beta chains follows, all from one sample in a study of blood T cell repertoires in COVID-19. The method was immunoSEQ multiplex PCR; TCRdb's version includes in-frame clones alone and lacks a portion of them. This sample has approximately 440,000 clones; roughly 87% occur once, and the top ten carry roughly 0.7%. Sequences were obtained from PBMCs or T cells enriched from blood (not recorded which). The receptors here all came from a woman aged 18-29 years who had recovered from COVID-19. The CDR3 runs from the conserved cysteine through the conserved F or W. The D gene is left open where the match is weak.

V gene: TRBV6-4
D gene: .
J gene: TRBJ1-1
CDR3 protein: CASSDSSGGSNYTEAFF

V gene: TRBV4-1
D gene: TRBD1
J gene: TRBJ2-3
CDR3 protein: CASSQDGRTGGRTQYF

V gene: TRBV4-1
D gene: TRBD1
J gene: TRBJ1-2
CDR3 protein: CASRGQGAHYGYTF

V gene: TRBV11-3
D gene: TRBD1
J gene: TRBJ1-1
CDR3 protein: CASSPTGGLTEAFF

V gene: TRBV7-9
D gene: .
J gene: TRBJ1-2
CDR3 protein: CASSLGVGGYGYTF

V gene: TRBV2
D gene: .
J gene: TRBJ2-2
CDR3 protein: CASNEGLNTGELFF

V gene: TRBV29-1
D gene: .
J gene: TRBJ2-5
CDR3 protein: CSVEEGRETQYF

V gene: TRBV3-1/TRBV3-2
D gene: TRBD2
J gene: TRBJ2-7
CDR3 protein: CASSSLAGAHEYEQYF

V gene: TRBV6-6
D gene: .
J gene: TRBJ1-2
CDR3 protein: CASRTPSSDGYTF

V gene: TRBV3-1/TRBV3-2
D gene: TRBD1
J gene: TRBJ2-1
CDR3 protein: CASSQSDRVEFF

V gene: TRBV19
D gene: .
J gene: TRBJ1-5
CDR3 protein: CASRVGHLSNQPQHF

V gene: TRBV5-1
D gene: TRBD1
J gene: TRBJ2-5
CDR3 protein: CASSKGQGSQETQYF

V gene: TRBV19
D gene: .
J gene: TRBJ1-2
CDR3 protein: CASTLRWGDGYTF